Below, 5 T cell receptor beta chains from the same sample are listed, as sequenced in a study of shared clonotypes between healthy human individuals (dated by TCRdb to the early 2020s). The library was built by means of the immunoSEQ multiplex PCR assay. Drawn from immuneACCESS, this table holds only the in-frame rearrangements with V and J called that TCRdb kept. Clones are partly lost; checked studies trace under half to an unresolved V gene and leave the rest unexplained. This sample comprises roughly 1,100,000 clones, around 75% of them detected only once. Roughly 1.5% of the sample rests with the top ten. The sample taken for sequencing was memory CD4+ T cells sorted from blood. Per the publication, the cell subset or site label means: CD45RA-negative fraction. These TCRs come from a man younger than 35 in good health.

This chain joins TRBV30 and TRBJ2-5; 9 nucleotides agree with TRBD1. The CDR3 is 13 amino acids. Germline V CDR1 and CDR2: GTSNPN, SVGIG (reference sequence). J was trimmed by 6 bases and V by 2 bases; bases with no gene match: 4. The chain's CDR3 is CAWSLDRGKTQYF. The CDR3 bases are TGTGCCTGGAGTCTGGACAGGGGAAAGACCCAGTACTTC. Full variable domain (rest looked up from reference TRBV30 and TRBJ2-5): SQTIHQWPATLVQPVGSPLSLECTVEGTSNPNLYWYRQAAGRGLQLLFYSVGIGQISSEVPQNLSASRPQDRQFILSSKKLLLSDSGFYLCAWSLDRGKTQYFGPGTRLLVL.

The CDR3: CASSGQISYEQYF. The CDR3 nucleotides are TGTGCCAGCAGTGGACAGATTTCCTACGAGCAGTACTTC. The gene calls are TRBV2 and TRBJ2-7, with D perhaps matching TRBD1 (5 bases). CDR1 SNHLY and CDR2 FYNNEI come from the germline V gene. The CDR3 extends over 13 amino acids. The germline V and J ends were trimmed by 4 bases and 1 base, with 8 bases remaining between them.

The rearrangement joins TRBV7-2 to TRBJ1-4, with unresolved D. The germline CDR1 and CDR2 sequences are SGHTA and FQGNSA. The CDR3 sequence is 15 residues long. Trimming removed 0 bases from V and 1 base from J, with 6 bases in between. Written as DNA, the CDR3 is TGTGCCAGCAGCTTAGCCCCGGGAACTAATGAAAAACTGTTTTTT. Translating gives CASSLAPGTNEKLFF.

This chain uses TRBV4-1 with TRBJ1-5; a weak D match, TRBD1 (5 bases). Germline lookup yields CDR1 MGHRA and CDR2 YSYEKL. The V gene lost 0 bases and the J gene lost 4 bases, with 13 bases spanning the gap. The CDR3 is 16 amino acids. The CDR3 nucleotides are TGCGCCAGCAGCCAAGATGAAGGGGTCCCTAATCAGCCCCAGCATTTT. Amino acid sequence: CASSQDEGVPNQPQHF.

This clone was counted once. The V gene is TRBV6-5, the J gene TRBJ2-7, with D perhaps TRBD1 (6 bases). The V gene lost 6 bases and the J gene lost 4 bases, with 16 bases spanning the gap. The CDR3 totals 14 residues. Germline loops: CDR1 MNHEY, CDR2 SVGAGI. The CDR3 reads CASSRGSQGYEQYF. CDR3 nucleotides: TGTGCCAGCAGCCGCGGCTCCCAGGGGTACGAGCAGTACTTC.